A selection of T cell receptor beta chains follows, all from one sample in a study of beta chain features in type 1 diabetes. Generated by immunoSEQ multiplex PCR, the TCRdb table keeps only in-frame clones and is missing some. Among 810,000 or so clones listed, about a sixth were seen once. Source material: naive CD4+ T cells from blood. These receptors were obtained from a woman younger than 30 in good health. CDR3s include the opening cysteine and the closing phenylalanine or tryptophan. Each record gives: clone size, D gene, J gene, V gene, CDR3 DNA, CDR3 protein. A D gene is named only where the DNA matches it firmly. Clone size is shown for a subset of rows, as once, few, many or a class of expanded clone.

abundance: -; d_gene: TRBD2; j_gene: TRBJ2-1; v_gene: TRBV7-9; CDR3nt: TGTGCCAGCAGTCAATTAACGGGACTAGAGACCTACAATGAGCAGTTCTTC; CDR3aa: CASSQLTGLETYNEQFF
abundance: few; d_gene: -; j_gene: TRBJ2-5; v_gene: TRBV29-1; CDR3nt: TGCAGCGTTGCAGAAAAGCAGACCCAGTACTTC; CDR3aa: CSVAEKQTQYF
abundance: -; d_gene: TRBD2; j_gene: TRBJ2-5; v_gene: TRBV11-2; CDR3nt: TGTGCCAGCAGCTTATACCTAGCGGGCCCCGAAGAGACCCAGTACTTC; CDR3aa: CASSLYLAGPEETQYF
abundance: few; d_gene: -; j_gene: TRBJ2-3; v_gene: TRBV10-3; CDR3nt: TGTGCCATCAAGATAGGGGGCACAGATACGCAGTATTTT; CDR3aa: CAIKIGGTDTQYF
abundance: -; d_gene: TRBD1; j_gene: TRBJ2-1; v_gene: TRBV10-3; CDR3nt: TGTGCCATCAAGGGACAGGGCTCATCATCCTCCTACAATGAGCAGTTCTTC; CDR3aa: CAIKGQGSSSSYNEQFF
abundance: -; d_gene: TRBD1; j_gene: TRBJ2-2; v_gene: TRBV7-2; CDR3nt: TGTGCCAGCAGCTTAGACAGGGGTCGTAACACCGGGGAGCTGTTTTTT; CDR3aa: CASSLDRGRNTGELFF
abundance: -; d_gene: -; j_gene: TRBJ2-2; v_gene: TRBV29-1; CDR3nt: TGCAGCGTCGCCCTGACACCGAACACCGGGGAGCTGTTTTTT; CDR3aa: CSVALTPNTGELFF
abundance: -; d_gene: -; j_gene: TRBJ2-1; v_gene: TRBV7-2; CDR3nt: TGTGCCAGCAGCAGGAGGGGGCTCAGCTCCTACAATGAGCAGTTCTTC; CDR3aa: CASSRRGLSSYNEQFF
abundance: few; d_gene: TRBD2; j_gene: TRBJ2-7; v_gene: TRBV20-1; CDR3nt: TGCAGTGCTAGAGATCGGGAGGTTCCGTACTTC; CDR3aa: CSARDREVPYF
abundance: -; d_gene: TRBD2; j_gene: TRBJ2-2; v_gene: TRBV5-4; CDR3nt: TGTGCCAGCAGCTTAGCGGGGCAATTGCAGCTGTTTTTT; CDR3aa: CASSLAGQLQLFF
abundance: -; d_gene: TRBD1; j_gene: TRBJ1-2; v_gene: TRBV28; CDR3nt: TGTGCCAGCAGACACAGGGGCTTATCTGGCTACACCTTC; CDR3aa: CASRHRGLSGYTF
abundance: -; d_gene: -; j_gene: TRBJ2-3; v_gene: TRBV7-3; CDR3nt: TGTGCCAGCAGCGACGGAGCTAGCACAGATACGCAGTATTTT; CDR3aa: CASSDGASTDTQYF
abundance: many; d_gene: -; j_gene: TRBJ2-7; v_gene: TRBV21-1; CDR3nt: TGTGCCAGCAGCAAAGCTCCGGGGGCTGAGCAGTACTTC; CDR3aa: CASSKAPGAEQYF
abundance: -; d_gene: TRBD2; j_gene: TRBJ2-7; v_gene: TRBV4-2; CDR3nt: TGTGCCAGCAGCCAAGGTACTAGCGGGAGGGCCTACGAGCAGTACTTC; CDR3aa: CASSQGTSGRAYEQYF
abundance: -; d_gene: TRBD1; j_gene: TRBJ1-4; v_gene: TRBV9; CDR3nt: TGTGCCAGCAGCACAACAGGGGCGGCTAATGAAAAACTGTTTTTT; CDR3aa: CASSTTGAANEKLFF
abundance: few; d_gene: -; j_gene: TRBJ2-3; v_gene: TRBV6-5; CDR3nt: TGTGCCAGCAGTTACCACGGAGGGGGGGCAGATACGCAGTATTTT; CDR3aa: CASSYHGGGADTQYF
abundance: -; d_gene: -; j_gene: TRBJ2-2; v_gene: TRBV7-3; CDR3nt: TGTGCCAGCAGCTTCCACCCCGGGGAGCTGTTTTTT; CDR3aa: CASSFHPGELFF
abundance: -; d_gene: -; j_gene: TRBJ2-7; v_gene: TRBV19; CDR3nt: TGTGCCAGTAGTCGGGACTGGAGCTCCTACGAGCAGTACTTC; CDR3aa: CASSRDWSSYEQYF
abundance: -; d_gene: TRBD2; j_gene: TRBJ2-1; v_gene: TRBV9; CDR3nt: TGTGCCAGCAGCCGCGGGACTAGTATGCATGAGCAGTTCTTC; CDR3aa: CASSRGTSMHEQFF
abundance: few; d_gene: TRBD2; j_gene: TRBJ2-5; v_gene: TRBV5-4; CDR3nt: TGTGCCAGCAGCAAAGGACTAGCTTACCCGGAGACCCAGTACTTC; CDR3aa: CASSKGLAYPETQYF
abundance: few; d_gene: -; j_gene: TRBJ2-3; v_gene: TRBV6-5; CDR3nt: TGTGCCAGCAGTCGGATTCGTCGGGGTTCAGATACGCAGTATTTT; CDR3aa: CASSRIRRGSDTQYF
abundance: few; d_gene: TRBD1; j_gene: TRBJ2-1; v_gene: TRBV18; CDR3nt: TGTGCCAGCTCACCGGAGGAACAGGGGCGGTTCTTC; CDR3aa: CASSPEEQGRFF
abundance: once; d_gene: -; j_gene: TRBJ2-5; v_gene: TRBV18; CDR3nt: TGTGCCAGCTCACCACTCGCGGTTGGGCGGGACCTAAGGCCCCAGTACTTC; CDR3aa: CASSPLAVGRDLRPQYF
abundance: -; d_gene: -; j_gene: TRBJ2-7; v_gene: TRBV10-3; CDR3nt: TGTGCCACAAGAGGGACTTCGTACGAGCAGTACTTC; CDR3aa: CATRGTSYEQYF
abundance: few; d_gene: -; j_gene: TRBJ2-7; v_gene: TRBV10-3; CDR3nt: TGTGCCATCAGTGATAGCGTGAGGCCCTACGAGCAGTACTTC; CDR3aa: CAISDSVRPYEQYF